Listed here is a single T cell receptor (beta chain). These data originate in a study of blood T cell repertoires in COVID-19. Overall study: Sources were T cells, B-cell-depleted T cells, or PBMCs; the material itself was cDNA or gDNA.

Sequencing was performed with immunoSEQ multiplex PCR; in TCRdb, only in-frame clones are kept and a portion is missing. The sample contains 220,000 or so clones, approximately 84% of which appear only once. The sequenced sample consisted of peripheral blood. This clonotype was obtained from a man aged 45-65 years who had recovered from COVID-19.

CDR3 protein: CAWGMTSGRLRANVLTF. In nucleotides, the CDR3 is TGTGCCTGGGGCATGACTAGCGGGAGATTACGGGCCAACGTCCTGACTTTC. The chain carries TRBV30 and TRBJ2-6; 12 nucleotides agree with TRBD2. Per germline, CDR1 GTSNPN and CDR2 SVGIG (reference sequence). The junction had 10 bases not matched to a gene; V was cut back by 5 bases and J by 5 bases. The CDR3 is 17 amino acids. Variable domain in full (rest from reference TRBV30 and TRBJ2-6): SQTIHQWPATLVQPVGSPLSLECTVEGTSNPNLYWYRQAAGRGLQLLFYSVGIGQISSEVPQNLSASRPQDRQFILSSKKLLLSDSGFYLCAWGMTSGRLRANVLTFGAGSRLTVL.